Below, one TCR beta chain is given with its context. Its matching antigen is unknown. This specimen comes from a study of CD8+CD57+ T cells in acquired aplastic anemia. About the research overall: Roughly 3.2 ug was the average amount of DNA from sorted CD4+ and CD8+ cells. Points from the study as a whole: Patients and controls had CD8+ Simpson's diversity values that were not significantly distinct. The study identified almost 30 CD8+ CDR3 sequences shared by patients and controls.

The CDR3 covers 12 residues. Trimming took off 5 bases at V and 6 bases at J, with 8 bases between the two ends. Germline V lookup: CDR1 SGHTA, CDR2 FQGTGA. Profiles of TCR beta VDJ and CDR3 were generated from a genomic DNA template. TCRdb reanalysed the reads using MiXCR and keeps one entry per CDR3 protein. The repertoire has under 200,000 distinct CDR3 sequences, roughly 40% of them found once; the top ten carry about 1.1%. V is TRBV7-3 and J is TRBJ2-1; D uncertain. The TCR originated in a human donor in good health. The sequencing input was sorted CD4+, CD8+, or CD8+CD57+ T cells (not recorded which) from PBMCs. CDR3 region: CASSGEGNEQFF. The CDR3 DNA sequence: TGTGCCAGCAGCGGAGAAGGCAATGAGCAGTTCTTC.